This is a list of T cell receptor beta chains from one sample in a study of blood T cell repertoires in COVID-19. TCRdb's copy holds only in-frame clones and misses some; the assay was immunoSEQ multiplex PCR. The sample yields 250,000 to 300,000 clones, less than 85% seen once. Sample: peripheral blood. The receptor set was obtained from a woman aged 18-29 years with acute or convalescent COVID-19. Each CDR3 is given with its conserved first and last residue. Fields, in order: clone size, D gene, J gene, V gene, CDR3 DNA, CDR3 protein. The D gene is left open where the match is weak. The size of a clone is reported for some rows only, either as once, few or many, or as a class for expanded clones.

abundance: once; d_gene: TRBD2; j_gene: TRBJ2-5; v_gene: TRBV19; CDR3nt: TGTGCCAGTAGTATCGGGGCTAGCGGGAGGATCCAAGAGACCCAGTACTTC; CDR3aa: CASSIGASGRIQETQYF
abundance: NA; d_gene: TRBD1; j_gene: TRBJ1-2; v_gene: TRBV9; CDR3nt: TGTGCCAGCAGCGGGAAGCCGGACAGGGACTATGGCTACACCTTC; CDR3aa: CASSGKPDRDYGYTF
abundance: NA; d_gene: NA; j_gene: TRBJ2-4; v_gene: TRBV28; CDR3nt: TGTGCCAGCAGTTTAGTCGGGAGCTCCAAAAACATTCAGTACTTC; CDR3aa: CASSLVGSSKNIQYF
abundance: NA; d_gene: TRBD2; j_gene: TRBJ2-5; v_gene: TRBV4-3; CDR3nt: TGCGCCAGCAGCCAAGATCTAGCGGGAGAGGGGGAGACCCAGTACTTC; CDR3aa: CASSQDLAGEGETQYF
abundance: few; d_gene: NA; j_gene: TRBJ1-2; v_gene: TRBV6-5; CDR3nt: TGTGCCAGCAGTTACGACAGGACCTATGGCTACACCTTC; CDR3aa: CASSYDRTYGYTF
abundance: NA; d_gene: NA; j_gene: TRBJ2-1; v_gene: TRBV19; CDR3nt: TGTGCCAGTAGTAGGGGTTACGGGAGAGGCAATGAGCAGTTCTTC; CDR3aa: CASSRGYGRGNEQFF
abundance: NA; d_gene: NA; j_gene: TRBJ1-3; v_gene: TRBV18; CDR3nt: TGTGCCAGCTCTCCTAGACCAGAGGCGGACACCATATATTTT; CDR3aa: CASSPRPEADTIYF
abundance: NA; d_gene: NA; j_gene: TRBJ1-2; v_gene: TRBV7-3; CDR3nt: TGTGCCAGCAGCTTAACCCCCCTATCAGGGCGGACCTTC; CDR3aa: CASSLTPLSGRTF
abundance: NA; d_gene: NA; j_gene: TRBJ1-6; v_gene: TRBV6-6; CDR3nt: TGTGCCAGCACAGGGGCTAATTCACCCCTCCACTTT; CDR3aa: CASTGANSPLHF
abundance: NA; d_gene: TRBD1; j_gene: TRBJ1-4; v_gene: TRBV4-2; CDR3nt: TGTGCCAGCAGCCCGGACAGGGGGTATGAAAAACTGTTTTTT; CDR3aa: CASSPDRGYEKLFF
abundance: few; d_gene: NA; j_gene: TRBJ1-5; v_gene: TRBV24-1; CDR3nt: TGTGCCACCAGTGAGAGTTGGGGCAGCAATCAGCCCCAGCATTTT; CDR3aa: CATSESWGSNQPQHF
abundance: few; d_gene: TRBD1; j_gene: TRBJ1-2; v_gene: TRBV13; CDR3nt: TGTGCCAGCAGCGCCAGGACAGGTCACTATGGCTACACCTTC; CDR3aa: CASSARTGHYGYTF
abundance: once; d_gene: NA; j_gene: TRBJ1-2; v_gene: TRBV7-2; CDR3nt: TGTGCCAGCAGCTTAGAGTTTTCCAGGAACTATGGCTACACCTTC; CDR3aa: CASSLEFSRNYGYTF
abundance: NA; d_gene: TRBD1; j_gene: TRBJ2-2; v_gene: TRBV19; CDR3nt: TGTGCCAGTAGTGAGCCAGGGGGCAGCACCGGGGAGCTGTTTTTT; CDR3aa: CASSEPGGSTGELFF
abundance: NA; d_gene: NA; j_gene: TRBJ2-2; v_gene: TRBV3-1/TRBV3-2; CDR3nt: TGTGCCAGCAGCCAAAATGGCCAGGCGAACACCGGGGAGCTGTTTTTT; CDR3aa: CASSQNGQANTGELFF
abundance: NA; d_gene: TRBD1; j_gene: TRBJ1-2; v_gene: TRBV18; CDR3nt: TGTGCCAGCTCACCCCTTCCTACCGGGACAGAGGGCTATGGCTACACCTTC; CDR3aa: CASSPLPTGTEGYGYTF
abundance: few; d_gene: NA; j_gene: TRBJ1-5; v_gene: TRBV7-9; CDR3nt: TGTGCCAGCAGTGGAGGCAATCAGCCCCAGCATTTT; CDR3aa: CASSGGNQPQHF
abundance: NA; d_gene: TRBD1; j_gene: TRBJ1-5; v_gene: TRBV28; CDR3nt: TGTGCCACCATGACAGGGGGCATGGGCAATCAGCCCCAGCATTTT; CDR3aa: CATMTGGMGNQPQHF
abundance: few; d_gene: NA; j_gene: TRBJ2-3; v_gene: TRBV4-3; CDR3nt: TGCGCCAGCGGGAGCGAAGAGGCAGGCACAGATACGCAGTATTTT; CDR3aa: CASGSEEAGTDTQYF
abundance: NA; d_gene: NA; j_gene: TRBJ1-3; v_gene: TRBV6-5; CDR3nt: TGTGCCAGCAGTTACGGGGGGGCCGATGGGAACACCATATATTTT; CDR3aa: CASSYGGADGNTIYF
abundance: many; d_gene: TRBD2; j_gene: TRBJ2-1; v_gene: TRBV15; CDR3nt: TGTGCCACCAGCAGAGATACGCGACTAGCGGGAGCCGGGTACAATGAGCAGTTCTTC; CDR3aa: CATSRDTRLAGAGYNEQFF
abundance: few; d_gene: TRBD1; j_gene: TRBJ1-5; v_gene: TRBV29-1; CDR3nt: TGCAGCGTTAGGACAGGGGGGGTCAATCAGCCCCAGCATTTT; CDR3aa: CSVRTGGVNQPQHF
abundance: NA; d_gene: TRBD1; j_gene: TRBJ2-7; v_gene: TRBV27; CDR3nt: TGTGCCAGCAGCCCCCCCGGGACAGGGTCTTACGAGCAGTACTTC; CDR3aa: CASSPPGTGSYEQYF
abundance: NA; d_gene: NA; j_gene: TRBJ1-2; v_gene: TRBV28; CDR3nt: TGTGCCAGCAGTTTATGGCAGCCGGGGGGCTACACCTTC; CDR3aa: CASSLWQPGGYTF
abundance: once; d_gene: TRBD2; j_gene: TRBJ2-1; v_gene: TRBV7-9; CDR3nt: TGTGCCAGCAGCTTAAAGCTAGCGGGTTCAAACAATGAGCAGTTCTTC; CDR3aa: CASSLKLAGSNNEQFF
abundance: NA; d_gene: NA; j_gene: TRBJ1-6; v_gene: TRBV5-5; CDR3nt: TGTGCCAGCAGCGCAGGGGCCAAGGATACACCCCTCCACTTT; CDR3aa: CASSAGAKDTPLHF
abundance: few; d_gene: NA; j_gene: TRBJ1-2; v_gene: TRBV7-9; CDR3nt: TGTGCCAGCAGCCAGAATCGGTTGGCGGCGGGTGGCTACACCTTC; CDR3aa: CASSQNRLAAGGYTF
abundance: few; d_gene: NA; j_gene: TRBJ2-7; v_gene: TRBV30; CDR3nt: TGTGCCTGGTTGGGGCCCGAGAGCTACGAGCAGTACTTC; CDR3aa: CAWLGPESYEQYF
abundance: few; d_gene: NA; j_gene: TRBJ1-5; v_gene: TRBV19; CDR3nt: TGTGCCAGTAGTATCCGAGGTTTCAATCAGCCCCAGCATTTT; CDR3aa: CASSIRGFNQPQHF
abundance: NA; d_gene: NA; j_gene: TRBJ1-2; v_gene: TRBV5-1; CDR3nt: TGCGCCAGCAGCTTAGCAAACCCAGGGGACGGGGGCTACACCTTC; CDR3aa: CASSLANPGDGGYTF
abundance: few; d_gene: NA; j_gene: TRBJ2-3; v_gene: TRBV4-1; CDR3nt: TGCGCCAGCAGCCAAGATTGGGGACTGAGGACAGATACGCAGTATTTT; CDR3aa: CASSQDWGLRTDTQYF
abundance: NA; d_gene: NA; j_gene: TRBJ1-2; v_gene: TRBV19; CDR3nt: TGTGCCAGTAGTATATTCAGGGGTCCCAACTATGGCTACACCTTC; CDR3aa: CASSIFRGPNYGYTF
abundance: few; d_gene: NA; j_gene: TRBJ2-7; v_gene: TRBV6-5; CDR3nt: TGTGCCAGCAGTTACTCCGTGACAGTCGACGAGCAGTACTTC; CDR3aa: CASSYSVTVDEQYF
abundance: NA; d_gene: NA; j_gene: TRBJ2-7; v_gene: TRBV28; CDR3nt: TGTGCCAGCAGTTGCGCCGAGCGGAACTGCTACGAGCAGTACTTC; CDR3aa: CASSCAERNCYEQYF
abundance: NA; d_gene: TRBD2; j_gene: TRBJ2-1; v_gene: TRBV4-2; CDR3nt: TGTGCCAGCAGCCAAGTGTCAGGTTCGGGGGAGGGCTACAATGAGCAGTTCTTC; CDR3aa: CASSQVSGSGEGYNEQFF
abundance: once; d_gene: NA; j_gene: TRBJ1-2; v_gene: TRBV30; CDR3nt: TGTGCCTGGAGGATGATCGGTGGCTACACCTTC; CDR3aa: CAWRMIGGYTF
abundance: NA; d_gene: TRBD2; j_gene: TRBJ2-7; v_gene: TRBV7-2; CDR3nt: TGTGCCAGCAGTTCTCCCACCCTGCGGGAGATCTTAGAAGAGCAGTACTTC; CDR3aa: CASSSPTLREILEEQYF
abundance: NA; d_gene: NA; j_gene: TRBJ1-6; v_gene: TRBV28; CDR3nt: TGTGCCAGCAGTGCTAGGTCCTTCTCCTATAATTCACCCCTCCACTTT; CDR3aa: CASSARSFSYNSPLHF
abundance: NA; d_gene: NA; j_gene: TRBJ1-4; v_gene: TRBV7-9; CDR3nt: TGTGCCAGCAGCTTATTTGGTCCGGGTCGTAATGAAAAACTGTTTTTT; CDR3aa: CASSLFGPGRNEKLFF
abundance: NA; d_gene: NA; j_gene: TRBJ1-6; v_gene: TRBV30; CDR3nt: TGTGCCTGGTCTCCAACAGGGCGCTATAATTCACCCCTCCACTTT; CDR3aa: CAWSPTGRYNSPLHF
abundance: once; d_gene: NA; j_gene: TRBJ2-1; v_gene: TRBV6-6; CDR3nt: TGTGCCAGCCAAGGGACAAACTCCTACAATGAGCAGTTCTTC; CDR3aa: CASQGTNSYNEQFF
abundance: NA; d_gene: NA; j_gene: TRBJ2-1; v_gene: TRBV23-1; CDR3nt: TGCGCCAGCAGTCACGAGGACAGATACAATGAGCAGTTCTTC; CDR3aa: CASSHEDRYNEQFF